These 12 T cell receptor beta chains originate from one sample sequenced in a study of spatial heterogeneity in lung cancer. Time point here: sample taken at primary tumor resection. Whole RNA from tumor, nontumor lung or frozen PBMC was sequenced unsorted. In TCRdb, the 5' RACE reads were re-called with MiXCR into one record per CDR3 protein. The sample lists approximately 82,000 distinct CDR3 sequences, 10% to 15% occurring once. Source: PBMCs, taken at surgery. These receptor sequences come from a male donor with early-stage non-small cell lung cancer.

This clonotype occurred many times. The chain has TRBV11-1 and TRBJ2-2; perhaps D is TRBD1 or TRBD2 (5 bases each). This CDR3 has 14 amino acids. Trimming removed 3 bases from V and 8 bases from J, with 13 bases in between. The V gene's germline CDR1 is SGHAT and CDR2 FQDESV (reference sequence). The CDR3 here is CASSFLGDAGELFF. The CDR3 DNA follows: TGTGCCAGCAGCTTCCTGGGGGATGCTGGGGAGCTGTTTTTT. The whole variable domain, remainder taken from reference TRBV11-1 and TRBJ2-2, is EAEVAQSPRYKITEKSQAVAFWCDPISGHATLYWYRQILGQGPELLVQFQDESVVDDSQLPKDRFSAERLKGVDSTLKIQPAELGDSAMYLCASSFLGDAGELFFGEGSRLTVL.

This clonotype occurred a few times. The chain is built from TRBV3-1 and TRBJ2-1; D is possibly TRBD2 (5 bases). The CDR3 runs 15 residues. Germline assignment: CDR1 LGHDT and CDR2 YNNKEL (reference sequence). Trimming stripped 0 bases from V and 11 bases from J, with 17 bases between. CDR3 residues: CASSQEGLPGYKQFF. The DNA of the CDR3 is TGTGCCAGCAGCCAAGAAGGACTTCCTGGGTATAAGCAGTTCTTC.

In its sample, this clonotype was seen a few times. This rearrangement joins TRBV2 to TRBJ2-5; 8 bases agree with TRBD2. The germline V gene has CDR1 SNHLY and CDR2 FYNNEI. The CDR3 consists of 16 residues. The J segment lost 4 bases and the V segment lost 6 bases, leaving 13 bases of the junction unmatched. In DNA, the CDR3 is TGTGCCAGCAGCGCACTAGGCACTAGCGGTGGAGAGACCCAGTACTTC. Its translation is CASSALGTSGGETQYF.

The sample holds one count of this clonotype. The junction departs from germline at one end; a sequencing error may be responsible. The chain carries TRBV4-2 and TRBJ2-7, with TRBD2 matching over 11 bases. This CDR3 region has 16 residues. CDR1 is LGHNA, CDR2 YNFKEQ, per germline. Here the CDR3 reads CVSSQVTGLAVYEQYF. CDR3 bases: TGTGTCAGCAGCCAAGTAACGGGACTAGCGGTCTACGAGCAGTACTTC.

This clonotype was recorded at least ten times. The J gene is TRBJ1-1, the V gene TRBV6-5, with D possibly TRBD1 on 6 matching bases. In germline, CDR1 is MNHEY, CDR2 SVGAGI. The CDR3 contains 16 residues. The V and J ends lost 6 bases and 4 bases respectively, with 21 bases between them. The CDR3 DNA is TGTGCCAGCAGCTTACAGGGTGGGGTTTTGGCCACTGAAGCTTTCTTT. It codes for CASSLQGGVLATEAFF.

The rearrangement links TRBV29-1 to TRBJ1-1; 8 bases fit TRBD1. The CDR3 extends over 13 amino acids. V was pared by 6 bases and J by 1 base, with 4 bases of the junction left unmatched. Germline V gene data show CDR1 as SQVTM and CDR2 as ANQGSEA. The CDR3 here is CSVTRGPNTEAFF. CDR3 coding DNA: TGCAGCGTGACCAGGGGGCCGAACACTGAAGCTTTCTTT. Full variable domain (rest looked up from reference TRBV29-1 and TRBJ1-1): SAVISQKPSRDICQRGTSLTIQCQVDSQVTMMFWYRQQPGQSLTLIATANQGSEATYESGFVIDKFPISRPNLTFSTLTVSNMSPEDSSIYLCSVTRGPNTEAFFGQGTRLTVV.

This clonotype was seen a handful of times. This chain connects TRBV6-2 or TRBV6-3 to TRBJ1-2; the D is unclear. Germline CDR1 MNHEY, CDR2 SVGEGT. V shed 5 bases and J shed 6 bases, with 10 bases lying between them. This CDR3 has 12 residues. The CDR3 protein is CASSGVSDGYTF. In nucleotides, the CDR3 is TGTGCCAGCAGTGGGGTCTCCGATGGCTACACCTTC.

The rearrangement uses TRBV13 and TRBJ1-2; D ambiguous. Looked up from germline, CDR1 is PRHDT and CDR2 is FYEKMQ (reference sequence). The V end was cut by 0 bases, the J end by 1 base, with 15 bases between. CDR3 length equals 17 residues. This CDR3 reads CASSLGPLKEDNYGYTF. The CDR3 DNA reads TGTGCCAGCAGCTTAGGACCCCTGAAGGAGGATAACTATGGCTACACCTTC.

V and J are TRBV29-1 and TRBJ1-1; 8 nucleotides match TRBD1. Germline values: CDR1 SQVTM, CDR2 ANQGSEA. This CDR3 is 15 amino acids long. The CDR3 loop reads CRFRQGRFMNTEAFF. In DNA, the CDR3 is TGCAGGTTCAGACAGGGGCGCTTCATGAACACTGAAGCTTTCTTT. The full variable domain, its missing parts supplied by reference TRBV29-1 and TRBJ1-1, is SAVISQKPSRDICQRGTSLTIQCQVDSQVTMMFWYRQQPGQSLTLIATANQGSEATYESGFVIDKFPISRPNLTFSTLTVSNMSPEDSSIYLCRFRQGRFMNTEAFFGQGTRLTVV.

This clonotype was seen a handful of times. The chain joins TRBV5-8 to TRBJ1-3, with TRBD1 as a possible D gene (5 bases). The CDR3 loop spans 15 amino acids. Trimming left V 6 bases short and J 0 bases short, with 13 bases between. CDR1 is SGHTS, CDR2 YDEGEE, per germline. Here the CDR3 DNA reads TGTGCCAGCACCGGGGACCCTGACTCTGGAAACACCATATATTTT. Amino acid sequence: CASTGDPDSGNTIYF.

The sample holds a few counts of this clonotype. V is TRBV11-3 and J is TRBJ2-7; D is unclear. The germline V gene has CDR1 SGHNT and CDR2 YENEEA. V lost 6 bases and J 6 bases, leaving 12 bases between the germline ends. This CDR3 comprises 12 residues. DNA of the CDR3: TGTGCCAGCAGTAAGTCGTCGGGCGAGCAGTACTTC. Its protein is CASSKSSGEQYF.

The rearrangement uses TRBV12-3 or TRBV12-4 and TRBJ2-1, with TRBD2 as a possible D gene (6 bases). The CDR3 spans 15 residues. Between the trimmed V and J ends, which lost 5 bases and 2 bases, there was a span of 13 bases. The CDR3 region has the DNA TGTGCCAGCAGTCCCCCCGGGAGTCCCTACAATGAGCAGTTCTTC. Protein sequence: CASSPPGSPYNEQFF.